The source of this T cell receptor beta chain is a study of cytomegalovirus exposure and HLA in healthy donors. On this clone itself: Antigen specificity is unknown.

Researchers ran the PCR with 60 Vbeta and 13 Jbeta primers. Measured with immunoSEQ multiplex PCR; TCRdb has only the in-frame clones, and not every one. The sample yields 95,000 to 110,000 clones, approximately 79% seen once. Study results and limitations: The authors later found TCR association rates varying by HLA locus, with DRB1 most and HLA-C fewest.

This sequence was found in a woman in her 40s in good health and CMV-seropositive. The material sequenced was PBMCs.

In DNA form, the CDR3 reads TGTGCCAGCAGGACAGGCCCAATCTCTGGGGCCAACGTCCTGACTTTC. As protein: CASRTGPISGANVLTF. The chain combines TRBV9 with TRBJ2-6, with D maybe TRBD1 (6 bases). The CDR3 runs to 16 residues. V lost 5 bases to trimming and J lost 0 bases, with 12 bases between them. CDR1 is SGDLS, CDR2 YYNGEE, per germline.